The 10 T cell receptor beta chains listed next were all sequenced from one sample in a study of T cell repertoires in cytomegalovirus infection. MiXCR was run by TCRdb on the reads, yielding one entry per CDR3 protein. The sample yields some 700,000 distinct CDR3 sequences, less than 40% seen once. Sequencing used PBMCs. These receptor sequences come from a human donor in good health (CMV status not recorded). Some clones in this sample may be carry-over from other donors' samples.

The V call is TRBV19, the J call TRBJ2-1; TRBD2 might be the D (7 bases). The CDR3 has 15 residues. The germline V gene has CDR1 LNHDA and CDR2 SQIVND (reference sequence). Trimming took off 5 bases at V and 7 bases at J, with 18 bases between the two ends. This CDR3 reads CASSRTGGLTNEQFF. Here the CDR3 DNA reads TGTGCCAGTAGTCGAACGGGGGGCTTAACGAATGAGCAGTTCTTC.

The chain links TRBV7-9 to TRBJ2-2; 7 nucleotides line up with TRBD1. This CDR3 has 15 amino acids. Germline CDR1 reads SEHNR; CDR2 reads FQNEAQ (reference sequence). Unmatched junction bases numbered 10, after V lost 5 bases and J lost 7 bases. As DNA, the CDR3 is TGTGCCAGCAGCAGAATCGACAGGGATATCGGGGAGCTGTTTTTT. Protein product: CASSRIDRDIGELFF.

This chain connects TRBV6-1 to TRBJ2-5, with D perhaps TRBD2 (6 bases). The CDR3 extends over 12 amino acids. Germline V gene sequence: CDR1 MNHNS, CDR2 SASEGT. V lost 6 bases to trimming and J lost 13 bases, with 18 bases between them. The CDR3 protein is CASSGEWTTGYF. The DNA of the CDR3 is TGTGCCAGCAGCGGGGAGTGGACTACCGGGTACTTC.

The chain couples TRBV20-1 to TRBJ1-5; D not resolved. The germline CDR1 and CDR2 sequences are DFQATT and SNEGSKA (reference sequence). The CDR3 totals 13 residues. The CDR3 DNA sequence: TGCAGCGCTGATAAGGGAATTAATCAGCCCCAGCATTTT. It specifies CSADKGINQPQHF.

This clonotype has only a few counts. The chain is built from TRBV20-1 and TRBJ1-6, with D perhaps TRBD1 (6 bases). Looked up from germline, CDR1 is DFQATT and CDR2 is SNEGSKA (reference sequence). Trimming cost V 0 bases and J 0 bases, with 21 bases left between them. The CDR3 covers 20 residues. The CDR3 DNA reads as TGCAGTGCTAGAGATTCGACAGGCCCAGGAGTCGCCTCCTATAATTCACCCCTCCACTTT. Its translation: CSARDSTGPGVASYNSPLHF.

The chain uses TRBV5-1 and TRBJ2-5; no clear D gene. The CDR3 loop spans 13 amino acids. The germline V gene has CDR1 SGHRS and CDR2 YFSETQ. V lost 4 bases and J lost 3, with 10 bases in between. The CDR3 DNA is TGCGCCAGCAGCCCGAACGCAAAAGAGACCCAGTACTTC. Its protein product is CASSPNAKETQYF.

In this sample, this clonotype turned up a few times. V is TRBV12-3 or TRBV12-4 and J is TRBJ2-5; 10 bases align to TRBD2. This CDR3 is 15 amino acids long. The V gene end was trimmed by 2 bases and the J gene end by 5 bases; junction bases not matched to a gene: 5. CDR3 region: CASSLSSGGFETQYF. CDR3 coding DNA: TGTGCCAGCAGTTTAAGTAGCGGGGGGTTCGAGACCCAGTACTTC.

This clonotype was picked up a small number of times. The V and J genes are TRBV28 and TRBJ2-3, with D tentatively TRBD2 (6 bases). V lost 6 bases and J 1 base, leaving 29 bases between the germline ends. This CDR3 comprises 20 residues. Germline V CDR1 and CDR2: MDHEN, SYDVKM. The CDR3 nucleotides are TGTGCCAGCAGCCTTCCTATCACCGGGACTCACAAAAAAGGCACAGATACGCAGTATTTT. Protein sequence: CASSLPITGTHKKGTDTQYF.

As for this clonotype: A read error may account for a junction end that differs from germline. The CDR3 DNA sequence: TGTGCCAGCAGTTCCCGGGGGGCCGCGAAAGGTATCTTC. Translation gives CASSSRGAAKGIF. This chain links TRBV28 with TRBJ2-1, with D maybe TRBD2 (7 bases). Germline-derived CDR1 and CDR2 are MDHEN and SYDVKM. This CDR3 has 13 residues. Full variable domain (missing parts from reference TRBV28 and TRBJ2-1): DVKVTQSSRYLVKRTGEKVFLECVQDMDHENMFWYRQDPGLGLRLIYFSYDVKMKEKGDIPEGYSVSREKKERFSLILESASTNQTSMYLCASSSRGAAKGIFGPGTRLTVL.

In its sample, this clonotype was seen a few times. The chain is built from TRBV5-1 and TRBJ2-7; 8 bases line up with TRBD2. In germline, CDR1 is SGHRS, CDR2 YFSETQ. The CDR3 loop spans 15 amino acids. Trimming took 4 bases from V and 6 from J; bases not matched to a gene: 12. The CDR3, as DNA: TGCGCCAGCAGCCCGAGGGTTAGCGGGATTAGCGAGCAGTACTTC. Translating it yields CASSPRVSGISEQYF.